The rows below give T cell receptor beta chains drawn from one sample of a study of shared clonotypes between healthy human individuals. Clones were read by immunoSEQ multiplex PCR, and TCRdb kept only the in-frame ones, dropping some. Of around 2.5 million clones detected, over 85% appear once; the ten largest clones hold around 0.4%. Material for sequencing was naive CD4+ T cells from PBMCs. These receptors came from a man between 18 and 35 years old in good health. Some clones in this sample may be carry-over from other donors' samples. Each CDR3 is given with its conserved first and last residue. A D gene is named only where the DNA matches it firmly. Expanded clones are given a class, and other clones once, few, many or no size at all.

J,V,size,D,DNA,CDR3
TRBJ2-5,TRBV18,-,TRBD2,TGTGCCAGCTCTGTTCAAGCGGGAACCCAAGAGACCCAGTACTTC,CASSVQAGTQETQYF
TRBJ2-5,TRBV30,-,-,TGTGCCTGGAGCGGGGACAGTCCGCGGGAGCAGTACTTC,CAWSGDSPREQYF
TRBJ1-2,TRBV27,-,-,TGTGCCAGCAGTCTGGGCTTCGGAGACTATGGCTACACCTTC,CASSLGFGDYGYTF
TRBJ1-2,TRBV7-2,-,-,TGTGCCAGCAGCTTAGATCCGGGGAACTATGGCTACACCTTC,CASSLDPGNYGYTF
TRBJ1-5,TRBV2,-,-,TGTGCCAGCAGTGATGGGCAGCAGAATCAGCCCCAGCATTTT,CASSDGQQNQPQHF
TRBJ2-7,TRBV5-3,-,-,TGTGCCAGAAGCTTCGGTGGCGCGGGATGCTCCTACGAGCAGTACTTC,CARSFGGAGCSYEQYF
TRBJ1-3,TRBV29-1,-,-,TGCAGCGTTGATCGCTCGCCTGGAAACACCATATATTTT,CSVDRSPGNTIYF
TRBJ2-1,TRBV7-2,-,TRBD2,TGTGCCAGCAGCTTAGTAGCGGGAGTAGGAGATGAGCAGTTCTTC,CASSLVAGVGDEQFF
TRBJ2-3,TRBV11-3,-,TRBD2,TGTGCCAGCAGCTTACAACCGGGACTAGCGGGATCAGATACGCAGTATTTT,CASSLQPGLAGSDTQYF
TRBJ2-2,TRBV28,-,-,TGTGCCAGCAGTTTATCAGGGGCCCCGAGGACCGGGGAGCTGTTTTTT,CASSLSGAPRTGELFF
TRBJ1-3,TRBV4-3,-,-,TGCGCCAGCAGCCAAGACCCGGGGGGAAACACCATATATTTT,CASSQDPGGNTIYF
TRBJ2-3,TRBV4-2,-,TRBD1,TGTGCCAGCAGCCAACCCGACAGGGCACCTAGCACAGATACGCAGTATTTT,CASSQPDRAPSTDTQYF
TRBJ2-1,TRBV7-2,-,-,TGTGCCAGCAGCCGGACTGTCTACAATGAGCAGTTCTTC,CASSRTVYNEQFF
TRBJ1-2,TRBV4-1,-,TRBD1,TGCGCCAGCAGCCAAATTGTAACAGGGGAGGGAGGCTACACCTTC,CASSQIVTGEGGYTF
TRBJ1-5,TRBV18,-,-,TGTGCCAGCTCCCGGGGGTATAATCAGCCCCAGCATTTT,CASSRGYNQPQHF
TRBJ2-7,TRBV28,-,-,TGTGCCAGCAGTTTAGGTGGCGCGGGAAACGACCGAGGGAAGCAGTACTTC,CASSLGGAGNDRGKQYF
TRBJ2-7,TRBV11-1,-,-,TGTGCCAGCAGCTTAGCGCCGGGACAATACGAGCAGTACTTC,CASSLAPGQYEQYF
TRBJ1-1,TRBV5-1,-,-,TGCGCCAGCAGCCCACGAGAGCAGAAGGGAACTGAAGCTTTCTTT,CASSPREQKGTEAFF
TRBJ1-5,TRBV28,-,TRBD1,TGTGCCAGCAGAAACACAGGGGTGGGTCAGCCCCAGCATTTT,CASRNTGVGQPQHF
TRBJ2-7,TRBV10-3,few,TRBD2,TGTGCCATCAGTGACCCATCCACTAGCGGGAGTTACGAGCAGTACTTC,CAISDPSTSGSYEQYF
TRBJ2-7,TRBV7-6,-,-,TGTGCCAGCAGCTTAGGGTACGGACAGGGAGGGAGCGAGCAGTACTTC,CASSLGYGQGGSEQYF
TRBJ2-2,TRBV15,-,-,TGTGCCACCCGGGGGAGAAACACCGGGGAGCTGTTTTTT,CATRGRNTGELFF
TRBJ1-1,TRBV5-1,-,-,TGCGCCAGCAGCTTTAATCCGGGACAAAACACTGAAGCTTTCTTT,CASSFNPGQNTEAFF
TRBJ1-2,TRBV10-3,-,-,TGTGCCATCAGCGGTGTGGCCCATGGAGGCTACACCTTC,CAISGVAHGGYTF
TRBJ2-3,TRBV5-4,-,TRBD2,TGTGCCAGCAGCTTGGGGGGACTAGCGGGTCGTAGCCCAGATACGCAGTATTTT,CASSLGGLAGRSPDTQYF
TRBJ2-4,TRBV28,-,-,TGTGCCAGCAGTCCCGGGACATGGGGCAAAAACATTCAGTACTTC,CASSPGTWGKNIQYF
TRBJ2-1,TRBV29-1,-,-,TGCAGCGACAGGGACAACAATGAGCAGTTCTTC,CSDRDNNEQFF
TRBJ1-4,TRBV29-1,-,-,TGCAGCGTTGCGGGACTGGGGACTAATGAAAAACTGTTTTTT,CSVAGLGTNEKLFF
TRBJ1-5,TRBV5-6,-,TRBD1,TGTGCCAGCAGCTTGGGTCGGACAGGGCCCCGGCATTTT,CASSLGRTGPRHF
TRBJ2-1,TRBV29-1,-,-,TGCAGCGTCCAGAGCTACAATGAGCAGTTCTTC,CSVQSYNEQFF
TRBJ2-5,TRBV28,few,-,TGTGCCAGCAGTGCGGGGACCTACCAAGAGACCCAGTACTTC,CASSAGTYQETQYF
TRBJ1-1,TRBV18,once,-,TGTGCCAGCTCAGCTGGACAGCTAGCGAACACTGAAGCTTTCTTT,CASSAGQLANTEAFF
TRBJ2-5,TRBV5-1,-,TRBD1,TGCGCCAGCAGCCCTGGCGGAGCAGGGGGCAGGGAGACCCAGTACTTC,CASSPGGAGGRETQYF
TRBJ2-7,TRBV29-1,once,-,TGCAGCGCAGGAGGAGGACAGATATACGAGCAGTACTTC,CSAGGGQIYEQYF
TRBJ1-1,TRBV7-2,once,-,TGTGCCAGCAGCCTAACAGGGTACACTGAAGCTTTCTTT,CASSLTGYTEAFF
TRBJ2-6,TRBV5-1,-,-,TGCGCCAGCAGCTTGTTTCAGGTGTCAACCTCTGGGGCCAACGTCCTGACTTTC,CASSLFQVSTSGANVLTF
TRBJ1-2,TRBV7-2,-,TRBD1,TGTGCCAGCAGCCCAGGGGGGAGTGCCGGCTACACCTTC,CASSPGGSAGYTF
TRBJ2-7,TRBV6-6,-,TRBD2,TGTGCCAGCAGTGTGATAGCGGGAGAGGTCGAGCAGTACTTC,CASSVIAGEVEQYF
TRBJ2-7,TRBV28,-,-,TGTGCCAGCCGTTTACAGGAAAACGAGCAGTACTTC,CASRLQENEQYF
TRBJ1-4,TRBV18,-,-,TGTGCCAGCTCTCTTCTTCAAGGATCCCTCGCAACTAATGAAAAACTGTTTTTT,CASSLLQGSLATNEKLFF
TRBJ2-3,TRBV28,-,-,TGTGCCAGCGGAGAGCGCCGGGGGCCAGATACGCAGTATTTT,CASGERRGPDTQYF
TRBJ1-1,TRBV7-7,-,-,TGTGCCAGCAGCTCAACCACGACCATGGGGGGGTCCTCGAACACTGAAGCTTTCTTT,CASSSTTTMGGSSNTEAFF
TRBJ1-4,TRBV18,-,-,TGTGCCAGCTCACCTGATATCGGTGAAAAACTGTTTTTT,CASSPDIGEKLFF
TRBJ1-3,TRBV6-5,-,-,TGTGCCAGCAGTAACGTACTGGCCTCTGGAAACACCATATATTTT,CASSNVLASGNTIYF
TRBJ2-1,TRBV5-1,-,-,TGCGCCAGCAGCTTGGGCCTCAGCGGGTCGTACAATGAGCAGTTCTTC,CASSLGLSGSYNEQFF
TRBJ1-1,TRBV19,few,-,TGTGCCAGCAGGGTGAGGAACACTGAAGCTTTCTTT,CASRVRNTEAFF
TRBJ1-1,TRBV5-1,-,-,TGCGCCAGCAGCGGTCCGAACACTGAAGCTTTCTTT,CASSGPNTEAFF
TRBJ1-1,TRBV6-1,-,-,TGTGCCAGCAGTGATTGGGGATCGAACACTGAAGCTTTCTTT,CASSDWGSNTEAFF
TRBJ2-2,TRBV19,-,TRBD1,TGTGCCAGTAGTCCCGGAAGGACAGGGGGTTACGGGGAGCTGTTTTTT,CASSPGRTGGYGELFF